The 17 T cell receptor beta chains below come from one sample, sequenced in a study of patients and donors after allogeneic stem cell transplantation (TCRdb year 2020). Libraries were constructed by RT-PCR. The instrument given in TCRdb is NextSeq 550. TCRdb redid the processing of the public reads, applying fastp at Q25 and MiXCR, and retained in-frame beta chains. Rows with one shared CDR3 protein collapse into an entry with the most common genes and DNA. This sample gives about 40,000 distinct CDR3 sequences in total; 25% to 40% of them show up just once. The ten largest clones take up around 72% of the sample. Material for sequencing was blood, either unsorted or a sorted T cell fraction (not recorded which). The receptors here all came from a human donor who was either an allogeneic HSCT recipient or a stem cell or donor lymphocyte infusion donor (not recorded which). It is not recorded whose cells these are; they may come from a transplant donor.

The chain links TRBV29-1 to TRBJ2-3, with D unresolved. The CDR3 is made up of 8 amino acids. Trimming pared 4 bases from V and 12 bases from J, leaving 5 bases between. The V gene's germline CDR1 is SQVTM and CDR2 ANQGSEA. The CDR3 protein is CSVGSQYF. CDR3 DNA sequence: TGCAGCGTTGGATCTCAGTATTTT.

The CDR3 region has the DNA TGTGCCACCAGTGGTCTTGCACAGATTTATGGCTACACCTTC. Its translation is CATSGLAQIYGYTF. The chain uses TRBV24-1 and TRBJ1-2, with D uncertain. The CDR3 consists of 14 residues. Germline values: CDR1 KGHDR, CDR2 SFDVKD. V was shortened by 5 bases and J by 5 bases, with 14 bases between the two germline ends.

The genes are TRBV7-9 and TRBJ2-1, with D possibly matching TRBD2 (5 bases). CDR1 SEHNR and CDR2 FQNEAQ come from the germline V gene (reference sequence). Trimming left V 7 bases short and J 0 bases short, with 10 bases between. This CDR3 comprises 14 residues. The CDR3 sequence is CASMSGSSYNEQFF. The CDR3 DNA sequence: TGTGCCAGCATGAGCGGTTCCTCCTACAATGAGCAGTTCTTC.

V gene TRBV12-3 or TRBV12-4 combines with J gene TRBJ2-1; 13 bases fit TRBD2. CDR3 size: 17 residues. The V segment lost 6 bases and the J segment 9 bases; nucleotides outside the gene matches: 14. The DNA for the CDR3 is TGTGCCAGCAGGCTAGGGGGGCCCGGACTAGCGGGAGTTGAGCAGTTCTTC. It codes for CASRLGGPGLAGVEQFF.

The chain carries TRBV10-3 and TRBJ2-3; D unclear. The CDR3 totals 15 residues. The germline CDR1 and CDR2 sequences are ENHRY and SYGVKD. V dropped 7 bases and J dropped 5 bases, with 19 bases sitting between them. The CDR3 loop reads CAINPSTPSRDTQYF. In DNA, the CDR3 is TGTGCCATCAACCCGTCGACTCCCTCTAGAGATACGCAGTATTTT.

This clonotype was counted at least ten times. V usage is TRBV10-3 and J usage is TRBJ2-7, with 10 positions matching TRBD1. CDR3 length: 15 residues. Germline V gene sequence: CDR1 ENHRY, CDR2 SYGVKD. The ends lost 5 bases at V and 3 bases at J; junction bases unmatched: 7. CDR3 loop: CAISKGQGENYEQYF. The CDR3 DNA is TGTGCCATCAGTAAAGGACAGGGGGAAAACTACGAGCAGTACTTC.

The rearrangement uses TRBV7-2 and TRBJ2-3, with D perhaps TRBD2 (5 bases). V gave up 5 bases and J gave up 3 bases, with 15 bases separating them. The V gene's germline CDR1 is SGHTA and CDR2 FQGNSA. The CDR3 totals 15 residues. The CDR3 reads CASSRGSFGTDTQYF. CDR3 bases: TGTGCCAGCAGCCGCGGGTCCTTCGGGACAGATACGCAGTATTTT.

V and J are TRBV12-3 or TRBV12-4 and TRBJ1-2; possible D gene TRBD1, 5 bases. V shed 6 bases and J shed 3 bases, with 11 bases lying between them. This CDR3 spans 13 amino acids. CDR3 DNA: TGTGCCAGCAGCCTCGACAGCCACTATGGCTACACCTTC. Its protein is CASSLDSHYGYTF.

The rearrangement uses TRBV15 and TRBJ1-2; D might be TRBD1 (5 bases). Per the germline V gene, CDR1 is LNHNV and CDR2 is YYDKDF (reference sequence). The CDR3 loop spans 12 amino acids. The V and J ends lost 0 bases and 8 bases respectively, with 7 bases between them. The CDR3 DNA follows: TGTGCCACCAGCAGAGAAGGGACCGGCTACACCTTC. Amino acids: CATSREGTGYTF.

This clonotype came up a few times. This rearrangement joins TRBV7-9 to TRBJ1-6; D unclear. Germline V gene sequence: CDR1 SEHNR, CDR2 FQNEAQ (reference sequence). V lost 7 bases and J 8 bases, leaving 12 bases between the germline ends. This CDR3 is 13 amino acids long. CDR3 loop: CASNKDHDSPLHF. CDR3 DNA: TGTGCCAGCAACAAGGATCATGATTCACCCCTCCACTTT.

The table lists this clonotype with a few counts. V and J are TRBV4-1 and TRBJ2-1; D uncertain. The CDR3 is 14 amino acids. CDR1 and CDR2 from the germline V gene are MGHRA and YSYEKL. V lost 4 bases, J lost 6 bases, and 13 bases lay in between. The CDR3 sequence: CASSLEQSRNEQFF. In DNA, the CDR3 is TGCGCCAGCAGCCTAGAACAATCCCGCAATGAGCAGTTCTTC.

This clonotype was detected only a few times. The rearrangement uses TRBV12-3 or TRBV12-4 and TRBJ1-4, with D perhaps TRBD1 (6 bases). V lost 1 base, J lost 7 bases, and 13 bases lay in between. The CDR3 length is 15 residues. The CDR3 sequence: CASSLVGGRSEKLFF. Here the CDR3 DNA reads TGTGCCAGCAGTTTAGTCGGGGGGCGAAGTGAAAAACTGTTTTTT.

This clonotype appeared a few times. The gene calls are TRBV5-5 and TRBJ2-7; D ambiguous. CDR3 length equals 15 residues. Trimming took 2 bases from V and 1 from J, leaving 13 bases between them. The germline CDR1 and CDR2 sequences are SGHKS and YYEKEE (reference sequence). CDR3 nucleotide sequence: TGTGCCAGCAGCTTAGCGTCTTTTTCATCCTACGAGCAGTACTTC. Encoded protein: CASSLASFSSYEQYF.

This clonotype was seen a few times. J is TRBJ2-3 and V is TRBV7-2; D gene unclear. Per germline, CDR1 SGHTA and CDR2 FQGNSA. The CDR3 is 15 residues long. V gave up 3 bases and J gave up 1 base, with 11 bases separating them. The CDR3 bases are TGTGCCAGCAGCTTGATTCGGCAGGGCACAGATACGCAGTATTTT. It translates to CASSLIRQGTDTQYF.

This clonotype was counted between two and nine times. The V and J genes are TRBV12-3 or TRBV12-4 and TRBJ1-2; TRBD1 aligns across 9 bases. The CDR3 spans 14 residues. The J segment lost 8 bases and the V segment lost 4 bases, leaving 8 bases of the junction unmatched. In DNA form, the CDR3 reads TGTGCCAGCAGTTGGGGACAGGGCGCGGGAGGCTACACCTTC. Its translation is CASSWGQGAGGYTF.

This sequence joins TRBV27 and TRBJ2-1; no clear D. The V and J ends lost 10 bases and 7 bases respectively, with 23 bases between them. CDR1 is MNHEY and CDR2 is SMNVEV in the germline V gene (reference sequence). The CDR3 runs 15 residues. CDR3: CATHIQARGWNEQFF. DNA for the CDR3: TGTGCCACCCATATCCAAGCCCGAGGATGGAATGAGCAGTTCTTC.

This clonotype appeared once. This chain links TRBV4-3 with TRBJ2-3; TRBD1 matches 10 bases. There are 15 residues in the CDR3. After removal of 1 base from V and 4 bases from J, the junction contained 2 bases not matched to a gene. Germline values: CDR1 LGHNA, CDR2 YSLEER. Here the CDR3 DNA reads TGCGCCAGCAGCCAAGCCGGGACAGGGGCAGATACGCAGTATTTT. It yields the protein CASSQAGTGADTQYF.